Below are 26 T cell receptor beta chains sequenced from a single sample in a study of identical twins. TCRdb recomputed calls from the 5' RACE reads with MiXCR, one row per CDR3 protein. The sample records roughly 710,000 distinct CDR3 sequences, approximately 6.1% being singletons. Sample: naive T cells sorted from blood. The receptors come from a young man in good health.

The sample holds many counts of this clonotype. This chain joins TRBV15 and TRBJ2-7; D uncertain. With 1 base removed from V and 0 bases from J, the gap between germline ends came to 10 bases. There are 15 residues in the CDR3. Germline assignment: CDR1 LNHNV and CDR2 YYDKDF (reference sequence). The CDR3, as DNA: TGTGCCACCAGCAGAGGAGACCCGAGCTCCTACGAGCAGTACGTC. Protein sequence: CATSRGDPSSYEQYV.

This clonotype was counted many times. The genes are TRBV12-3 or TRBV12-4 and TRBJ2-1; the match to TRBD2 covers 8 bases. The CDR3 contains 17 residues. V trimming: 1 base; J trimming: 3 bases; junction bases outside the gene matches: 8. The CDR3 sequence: CASSLVVSGVIYNEQFF. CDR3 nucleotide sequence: TGTGCCAGCAGTTTAGTGGTTAGCGGGGTTATCTACAATGAGCAGTTCTTC.

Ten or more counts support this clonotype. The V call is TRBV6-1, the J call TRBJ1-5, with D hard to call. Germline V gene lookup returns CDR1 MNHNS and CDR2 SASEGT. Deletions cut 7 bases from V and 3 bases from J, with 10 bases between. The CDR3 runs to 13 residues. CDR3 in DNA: TGTGCCAGCAACCGCGGCCCCAATCAGCCCCAGCATTTT. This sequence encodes CASNRGPNQPQHF.

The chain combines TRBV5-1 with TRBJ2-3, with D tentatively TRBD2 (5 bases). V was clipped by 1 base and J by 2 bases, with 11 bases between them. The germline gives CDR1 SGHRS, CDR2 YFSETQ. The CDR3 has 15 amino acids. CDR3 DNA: TGCGCCAGCAGCTTGAGGAGGTCGCACACAGATACGCAGTATTTT. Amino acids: CASSLRRSHTDTQYF.

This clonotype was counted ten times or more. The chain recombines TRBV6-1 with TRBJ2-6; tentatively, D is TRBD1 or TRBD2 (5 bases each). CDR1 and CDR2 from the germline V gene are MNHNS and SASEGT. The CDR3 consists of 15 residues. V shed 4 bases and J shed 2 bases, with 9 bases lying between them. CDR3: CASSARGTGANVLTF. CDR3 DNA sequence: TGTGCCAGCAGTGCCCGGGGCACTGGGGCCAACGTCCTGACTTTC.

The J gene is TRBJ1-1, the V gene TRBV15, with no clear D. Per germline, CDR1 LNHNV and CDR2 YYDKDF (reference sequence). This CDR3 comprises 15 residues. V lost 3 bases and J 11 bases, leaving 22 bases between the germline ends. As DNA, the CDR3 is TGTGCCACCAGCAGGGCTTCTCCCCGGTCGCGTGGGGCTTTCTTT. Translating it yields CATSRASPRSRGAFF.

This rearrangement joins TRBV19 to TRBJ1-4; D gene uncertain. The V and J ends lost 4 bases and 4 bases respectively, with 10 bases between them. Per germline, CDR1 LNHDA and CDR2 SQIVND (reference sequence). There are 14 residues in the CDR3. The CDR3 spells CASSTPRYNEKLFF. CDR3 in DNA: TGTGCCAGTAGTACCCCCCGGTATAATGAAAAACTGTTTTTT.

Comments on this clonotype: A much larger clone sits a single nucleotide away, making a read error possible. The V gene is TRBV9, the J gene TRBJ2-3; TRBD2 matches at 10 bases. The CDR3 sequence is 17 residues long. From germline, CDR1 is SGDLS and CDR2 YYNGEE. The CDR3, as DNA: TGTGCCAGCAGCGTAGACGGAGCGGGAGGGAGCACAGATACGCAGTGTTTT. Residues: CASSVDGAGGSTDTQCF.

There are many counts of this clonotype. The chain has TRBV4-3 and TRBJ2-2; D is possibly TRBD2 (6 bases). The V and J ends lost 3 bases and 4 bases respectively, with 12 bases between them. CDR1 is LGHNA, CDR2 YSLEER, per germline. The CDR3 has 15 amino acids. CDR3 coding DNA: TGCGCCAGCAGCCACACCGTGGGGGGCACCGGGGAGCTGTTTTTT. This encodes CASSHTVGGTGELFF.

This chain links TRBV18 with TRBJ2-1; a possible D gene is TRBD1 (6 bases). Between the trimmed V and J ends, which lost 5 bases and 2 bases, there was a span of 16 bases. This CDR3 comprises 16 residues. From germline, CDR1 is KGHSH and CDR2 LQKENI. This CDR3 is CASSGGPRSPYNEQFF. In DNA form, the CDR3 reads TGTGCCAGCTCAGGGGGCCCTAGGTCCCCCTACAATGAGCAGTTCTTC.

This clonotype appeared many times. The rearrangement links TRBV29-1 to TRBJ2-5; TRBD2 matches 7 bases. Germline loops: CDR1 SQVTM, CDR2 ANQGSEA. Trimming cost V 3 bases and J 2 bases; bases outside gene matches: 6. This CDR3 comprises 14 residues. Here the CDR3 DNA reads TGCAGCGTTGATGGCGGGGAGGGACAAGAGACCCAGTACTTC. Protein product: CSVDGGEGQETQYF.

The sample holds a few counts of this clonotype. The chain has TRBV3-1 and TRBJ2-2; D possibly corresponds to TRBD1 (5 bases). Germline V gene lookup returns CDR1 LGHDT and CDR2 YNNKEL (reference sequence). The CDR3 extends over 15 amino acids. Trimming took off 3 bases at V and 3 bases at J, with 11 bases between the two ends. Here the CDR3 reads CASSHWIGDTGELFF. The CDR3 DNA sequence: TGTGCCAGCAGCCACTGGATAGGGGACACCGGGGAGCTGTTTTTT.

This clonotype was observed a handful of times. In nucleotides, the CDR3 is TGTGCCACCAGTGGTACCAGGGGGCCGTCTGGGGCCAACGTCCTGACTTTC. Translated, it gives CATSGTRGPSGANVLTF. The rearrangement uses TRBV24-1 and TRBJ2-6; 8 bases line up with TRBD1. Germline V gene sequence: CDR1 KGHDR, CDR2 SFDVKD. The CDR3 is 17 amino acids. Unmatched junction bases numbered 6, after V lost 5 bases and J lost 1 base.

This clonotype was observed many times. This chain's CDR3 is CATSDRAGEATEAFF. Written as DNA, the CDR3 is TGTGCCACCAGTGATAGGGCAGGGGAGGCCACTGAAGCTTTCTTT. V and J are TRBV24-1 and TRBJ1-1, with D perhaps TRBD1 (6 bases). V was pared by 3 bases and J by 4 bases, with 14 bases between. Per the germline V gene, CDR1 is KGHDR and CDR2 is SFDVKD. This CDR3 is 15 amino acids long.

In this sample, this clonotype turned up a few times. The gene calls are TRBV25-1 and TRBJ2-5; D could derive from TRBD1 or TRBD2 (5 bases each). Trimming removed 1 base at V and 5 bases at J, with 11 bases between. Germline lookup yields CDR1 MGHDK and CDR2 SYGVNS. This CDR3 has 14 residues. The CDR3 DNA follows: TGTGCCAGCAGTGAATGGGTAGGGACGGAGACCCAGTACTTC. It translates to CASSEWVGTETQYF.

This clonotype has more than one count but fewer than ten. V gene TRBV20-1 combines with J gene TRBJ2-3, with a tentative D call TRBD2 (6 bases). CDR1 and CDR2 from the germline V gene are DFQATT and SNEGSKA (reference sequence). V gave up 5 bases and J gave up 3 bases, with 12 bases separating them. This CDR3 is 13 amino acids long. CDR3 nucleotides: TGCAGTGCTCGGAGCGGAGGGACAGATACGCAGTATTTT. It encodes CSARSGGTDTQYF.

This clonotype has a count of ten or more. The CDR3 sequence is CATSRAGGQGGELFF. In DNA form, the CDR3 reads TGTGCCACCAGCAGAGCTGGGGGGCAAGGCGGGGAGCTGTTTTTT. V is TRBV15 and J is TRBJ2-2; D could derive from TRBD1 or TRBD2 (6 bases each). The germline V gene has CDR1 LNHNV and CDR2 YYDKDF (reference sequence). The CDR3 spans 15 residues. The V end lost 1 base, the J end lost 7 bases, and 13 bases lay between the germline ends. Complete variable domain (other parts from reference TRBV15 and TRBJ2-2): DAMVIQNPRYQVTQFGKPVTLSCSQTLNHNVMYWYQQKSSQAPKLLFHYYDKDFNNEADTPDNFQSRRPNTSFCFLDIRSPGLGDTAMYLCATSRAGGQGGELFFGEGSRLTVL.

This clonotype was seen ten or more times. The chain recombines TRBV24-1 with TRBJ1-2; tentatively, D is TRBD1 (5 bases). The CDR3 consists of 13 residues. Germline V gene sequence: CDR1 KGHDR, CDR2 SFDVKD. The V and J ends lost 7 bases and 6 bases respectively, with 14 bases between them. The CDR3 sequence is CATSAGSKDGYTF. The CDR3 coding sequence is TGTGCCACCAGCGCAGGGAGTAAGGATGGCTACACCTTC.

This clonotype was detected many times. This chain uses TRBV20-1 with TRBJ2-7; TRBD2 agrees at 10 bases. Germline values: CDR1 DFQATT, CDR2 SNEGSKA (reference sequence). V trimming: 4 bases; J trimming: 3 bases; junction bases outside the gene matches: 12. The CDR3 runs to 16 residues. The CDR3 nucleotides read TGCAGTGCTAAACTAGCGGGATACCCGACGAGCTACGAGCAGTACTTC. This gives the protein CSAKLAGYPTSYEQYF.

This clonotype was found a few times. The DNA for the CDR3 is TGCGCCAGCAGCCAGGGGTCAACGGAGACCCAGTACTTC. Translated: CASSQGSTETQYF. This chain links TRBV5-1 with TRBJ2-5; D perhaps matches TRBD1 (6 bases). Germline V gene sequence: CDR1 SGHRS, CDR2 YFSETQ. With 4 bases removed from V and 5 bases from J, the gap between germline ends came to 12 bases. This CDR3 has 13 amino acids.

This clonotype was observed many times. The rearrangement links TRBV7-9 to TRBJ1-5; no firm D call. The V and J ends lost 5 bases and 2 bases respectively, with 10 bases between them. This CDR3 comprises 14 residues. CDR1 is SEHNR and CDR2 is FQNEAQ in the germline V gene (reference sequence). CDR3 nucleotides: TGTGCCAGCAGCCACGGGGAGGGCAATCAGCCCCAGCATTTT. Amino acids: CASSHGEGNQPQHF.

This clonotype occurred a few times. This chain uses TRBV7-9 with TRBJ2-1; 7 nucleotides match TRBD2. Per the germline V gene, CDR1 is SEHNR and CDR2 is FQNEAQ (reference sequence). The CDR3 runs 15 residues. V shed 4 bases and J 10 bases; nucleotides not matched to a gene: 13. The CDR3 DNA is TGTGCCAGCAGCTCCGGGACTGGGGTCGGGGGGGAGCAGTTCTTC. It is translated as CASSSGTGVGGEQFF.

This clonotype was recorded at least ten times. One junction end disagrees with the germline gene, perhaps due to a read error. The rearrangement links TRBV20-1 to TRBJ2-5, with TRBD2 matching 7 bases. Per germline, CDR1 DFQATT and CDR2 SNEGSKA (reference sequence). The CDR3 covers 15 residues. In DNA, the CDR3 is TGCAGTGCTAGGAAAGCCCCAAGGGCGGGAGAGGCCCAGTACTTC. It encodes CSARKAPRAGEAQYF.

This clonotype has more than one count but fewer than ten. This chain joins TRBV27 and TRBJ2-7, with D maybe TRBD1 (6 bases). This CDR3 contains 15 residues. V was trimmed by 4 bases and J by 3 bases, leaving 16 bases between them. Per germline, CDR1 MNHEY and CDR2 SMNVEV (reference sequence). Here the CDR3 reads CASSSRTVAFYEQYF. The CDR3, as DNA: TGTGCCAGCAGTTCCCGGACAGTTGCTTTCTACGAGCAGTACTTC.

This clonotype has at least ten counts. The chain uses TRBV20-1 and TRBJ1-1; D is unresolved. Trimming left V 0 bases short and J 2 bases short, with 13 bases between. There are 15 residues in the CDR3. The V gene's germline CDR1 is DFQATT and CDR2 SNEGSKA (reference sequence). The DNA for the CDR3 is TGCAGTGCTAGAGATTATTCTGCCTTTAACACTGAAGCTTTCTTT. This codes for CSARDYSAFNTEAFF.

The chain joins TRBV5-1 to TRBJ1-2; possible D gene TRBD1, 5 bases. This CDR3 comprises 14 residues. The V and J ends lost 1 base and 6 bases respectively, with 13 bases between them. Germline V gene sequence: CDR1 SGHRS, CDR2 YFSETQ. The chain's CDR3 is CASSLSSGSDGYTF. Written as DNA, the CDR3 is TGCGCCAGCAGCTTGTCATCAGGGAGCGATGGCTACACCTTC.